This passage covers 26 T cell receptor beta chains from one sample sequenced in a study of OX40 agonist ivuxolimab in advanced cancers. Clones were sequenced by immunoSEQ multiplex PCR, and TCRdb holds only the in-frame ones, with some missing. The sample consists of some 20,000 clones, approximately 85% of them appearing once. The sequenced sample was CD4+ or CD8+ T cells sorted from blood, obtained in a trial of the OX40 agonist ivuxolimab. These receptors all come from an adult with an advanced solid tumor such as melanoma, head and neck, liver or kidney cancer.

This clone was detected only a few times. The rearrangement joins TRBV7-9 to TRBJ1-5; D is unclear. CDR1 SEHNR and CDR2 FQNEAQ come from the germline V gene (reference sequence). Deletions cut 1 base from V and 3 bases from J, with 10 bases between. There are 15 residues in the CDR3. This CDR3 reads CASSLGEGFNQPQHF. CDR3 coding DNA: TGTGCCAGCAGCTTAGGTGAAGGATTCAATCAGCCCCAGCATTTT.

The gene calls are TRBV15 and TRBJ1-1; tentative D call: TRBD1 (6 bases). The CDR3 runs 13 residues. Trimming took off 7 bases at V and 1 base at J, with 10 bases between the two ends. CDR1 and CDR2 (germline): LNHNV, YYDKDF (reference sequence). This chain's CDR3 is CATTRTANTEAFF. Written as DNA, the CDR3 is TGTGCCACCACCAGGACAGCGAACACTGAAGCTTTCTTT.

The V gene is TRBV27, the J gene TRBJ2-5; possible D gene TRBD2, 6 bases. The CDR3 spans 14 residues. CDR1 is MNHEY and CDR2 is SMNVEV in the germline V gene (reference sequence). V was cut by 1 base and J by 5 bases, with 11 bases left in between. As DNA, the CDR3 is TGTGCCAGCAGTTTATTGACCGGGAGCGAGACCCAGTACTTC. It codes for CASSLLTGSETQYF.

This rearrangement joins TRBV19 to TRBJ2-7, with D tentatively TRBD1 (6 bases). The CDR3 length is 14 residues. Trimming pared 2 bases from V and 4 bases from J, leaving 12 bases between. Germline V gene data show CDR1 as LNHDA and CDR2 as SQIVND (reference sequence). CDR3 sequence reads: CASSISGVGYEQYF. CDR3 in DNA: TGTGCCAGTAGTATATCAGGGGTCGGGTACGAGCAGTACTTC.

This clone was detected ten times or more. The J gene is TRBJ2-7, the V gene TRBV7-9, with D perhaps assigned TRBD1 or TRBD2 (5 bases each). The V gene lost 5 bases and the J gene lost 5 bases, with 22 bases spanning the gap. The CDR3 has 16 amino acids. Germline loops: CDR1 SEHNR, CDR2 FQNEAQ (reference sequence). CDR3 nucleotides: TGTGCCAGCAGCCCGACGTCGGGGCTTTCTGGACACGAGCAGTACTTC. This translates into CASSPTSGLSGHEQYF.

There are a few counts of this clone. This sequence joins TRBV6-6 and TRBJ2-2; D unresolved. The V end was cut by 2 bases, the J end by 6 bases, with 1 base between. Per germline, CDR1 MNHNY and CDR2 SVGAGI (reference sequence). The CDR3 spans 11 residues. CDR3 sequence: CASSYAGELFF. CDR3 in DNA: TGTGCCAGCAGTTACGCCGGGGAGCTGTTTTTT.

This clone is large (0.1 to 1%) within its sample. V usage is TRBV11-2 and J usage is TRBJ2-2, with D possibly called TRBD1 or TRBD2 (5 bases each). This CDR3 comprises 16 residues. The germline V gene has CDR1 SGHAT and CDR2 FQNNGV. V shed 4 bases and J shed 3 bases, with 15 bases lying between them. The CDR3 spells CASSSPDGAYTGELFF. CDR3 in DNA: TGTGCCAGCAGCTCCCCAGACGGGGCTTACACCGGGGAGCTGTTTTTT.

This clone was recorded once. J is TRBJ1-4 and V is TRBV21-1; the D call of TRBD1 is as the table states it, not checked on the DNA. TRBV21-1 represents a pseudogene. The CDR3 is made up of 16 amino acids. CDR3 sequence (DNA): TGTGCCAGCAGCAAAGGGGCCAGTTCAACTAATGAAAAACTGTTTTTT. Amino acid sequence: CASSKGASSTNEKLFF.

This rearrangement joins TRBV5-1 to TRBJ2-3; D is perhaps TRBD2 (6 bases). This CDR3 is built from 14 residues. Per germline, CDR1 SGHRS and CDR2 YFSETQ. Trimming removed 5 bases at V and 6 bases at J, with 16 bases between. CDR3 loop: CASRTSWGSDTQYF. The DNA of the CDR3 is TGCGCCAGCAGAACTAGCTGGGGGAGCGATACGCAGTATTTT. Together with reference TRBV5-1 and TRBJ2-3, the CDR3 gives the full variable domain: KAGVTQTPRYLIKTRGQQVTLSCSPISGHRSVSWYQQTPGQGLQFLFEYFSETQRNKGNFPGRFSGRQFSNSRSEMNVSTLELGDSALYLCASRTSWGSDTQYFGPGTRLTVL.

The chain joins TRBV7-9 to TRBJ2-2, with 8 bases matching TRBD1. The CDR3 consists of 16 residues. CDR1 and CDR2 (germline): SEHNR, FQNEAQ (reference sequence). V shed 4 bases and J 5 bases; nucleotides not matched to a gene: 9. The CDR3 DNA is TGTGCCAGCAGCTCCCTGCAGGGGGCAGTAACCGGGGAGCTGTTTTTT. Amino acid sequence: CASSSLQGAVTGELFF.

V and J are TRBV14 and TRBJ1-2; D remains unclear. The CDR3 consists of 13 residues. Germline V gene lookup returns CDR1 SGHDN and CDR2 FVKESK. Trimming removed 0 bases from V and 7 bases from J, with 9 bases in between. CDR3 residues: CASSQDRTGGYTF. The CDR3 coding sequence is TGTGCCAGCAGCCAAGATCGAACGGGTGGCTACACCTTC.

The rearrangement uses TRBV5-1 and TRBJ2-7, with TRBD1 matching 8 bases. Germline loops: CDR1 SGHRS, CDR2 YFSETQ. The CDR3 has 13 amino acids. After removal of 3 bases from V and 7 bases from J, the junction contained 6 bases not matched to a gene. The CDR3 sequence is CASSSGQGFEQYF. For the CDR3, the DNA is TGCGCCAGCAGCTCAGGACAGGGTTTTGAGCAGTACTTC.

The rearrangement uses TRBV25-1 and TRBJ2-3; D not resolved. V lost 5 bases, J lost 5 bases, and 5 bases lay in between. This CDR3 has 11 amino acids. CDR1 and CDR2 from the germline V gene are MGHDK and SYGVNS. The CDR3 DNA sequence: TGTGCCAGCAGTCTCGGAGATACGCAGTATTTT. Amino acids: CASSLGDTQYF.

The rearrangement uses TRBV4-3 and TRBJ1-3; 9 bases line up with TRBD1. Losses at the gene ends were 6 bases for V and 7 bases for J; bases not matched to a gene: 7. Germline CDR1 is LGHNA and CDR2 is YSLEER. This CDR3 is 14 amino acids long. CDR3 protein: CASRPGTGSNTIYF. The CDR3, as DNA: TGCGCCAGCAGGCCCGGGACAGGGTCCAACACCATATATTTT.

Relative to its sample, this clone is large. The chain couples TRBV12-2 to TRBJ1-6; TRBD1, the D gene given by the table, was not confirmed from the DNA. TRBV12-2 is shown as a pseudogene. CDR3 length equals 15 residues. This CDR3 reads CASRLVIDRYSPLHF. The DNA for the CDR3 is TGTGCAAGTCGCTTAGTTATCGACAGATATTCACCCCTCCACTTT.

The chain combines TRBV9 with TRBJ2-5; D perhaps matches TRBD1 (6 bases). CDR1 and CDR2 (germline): SGDLS, YYNGEE. CDR3 length equals 15 residues. Trimming pared 1 base from V and 2 bases from J, leaving 12 bases between. The CDR3 here is CASSVQGWGQETQYF. The DNA of the CDR3 is TGTGCCAGCAGCGTACAGGGGTGGGGGCAAGAGACCCAGTACTTC. Full variable domain (rest looked up from reference TRBV9 and TRBJ2-5): DSGVTQTPKHLITATGQRVTLRCSPRSGDLSVYWYQQSLDQGLQFLIQYYNGEERAKGNILERFSAQQFPDLHSELNLSSLELGDSALYFCASSVQGWGQETQYFGPGTRLLVL.

V and J are TRBV19 and TRBJ1-5; D is ambiguous. The CDR3 contains 14 residues. In germline, CDR1 is LNHDA, CDR2 SQIVND (reference sequence). Trimming took 3 bases from V and 1 from J, leaving 7 bases between them. The CDR3 coding sequence is TGTGCCAGTAGTATTAGGGTGAGCAATCAGCCCCAGCATTTT. This encodes CASSIRVSNQPQHF. The whole variable domain, filled in from reference TRBV19 and TRBJ1-5, reads DGGITQSPKYLFRKEGQNVTLSCEQNLNHDAMYWYRQDPGQGLRLIYYSQIVNDFQKGDIAEGYSVSREKKESFPLTVTSAQKNPTAFYLCASSIRVSNQPQHFGDGTRLSIL.

V is TRBV13 and J is TRBJ1-1; TRBD1 matches 8 bases. Germline CDR1 and CDR2: PRHDT and FYEKMQ (reference sequence). This CDR3 is built from 17 residues. J lost 2 bases, V lost 4 bases, and 12 bases had no gene match. CDR3 bases: TGTGCCAGCAGCTCCATGGGGACAGGTCTTCGAAACACTGAAGCTTTCTTT. As protein: CASSSMGTGLRNTEAFF.

This chain uses TRBV2 with TRBJ2-7; the match to TRBD1 covers 9 bases. From germline, CDR1 is SNHLY and CDR2 FYNNEI. This CDR3 is built from 13 residues. V shed 5 bases and J 2 bases; nucleotides not matched to a gene: 1. CDR3 sequence: CASSTGGAYEQYF. CDR3 DNA sequence: TGTGCCAGCAGTACAGGGGGCGCCTACGAGCAGTACTTC.

The rearrangement uses TRBV7-9 and TRBJ2-3; the D is unclear. The CDR3 extends over 15 amino acids. Looked up from germline, CDR1 is SEHNR and CDR2 is FQNEAQ (reference sequence). The V gene lost 1 base and the J gene lost 2 bases, with 10 bases spanning the gap. CDR3 in DNA: TGTGCCAGCAGCTTAGAAGGTTTCTCCACAGATACGCAGTATTTT. It specifies CASSLEGFSTDTQYF.

The J gene is TRBJ1-1, the V gene TRBV2, with TRBD1 matching over 9 bases. Losses at the gene ends were 10 bases for V and 6 bases for J; bases not matched to a gene: 9. CDR3 length: 13 amino acids. The germline V gene encodes CDR1 SNHLY and CDR2 FYNNEI. The CDR3 sequence: CAIPGQGGSEAFF. CDR3 sequence (DNA): TGTGCCATCCCGGGACAGGGAGGATCTGAAGCTTTCTTT.

J is TRBJ1-5 and V is TRBV19, with unresolved D. The CDR3 is 15 amino acids. CDR1 LNHDA and CDR2 SQIVND come from the germline V gene (reference sequence). The V gene lost 2 bases and the J gene lost 2 bases, with 10 bases spanning the gap. The CDR3 here is CASSIYNGRNQPQHF. In nucleotides, the CDR3 is TGTGCCAGTAGTATATATAACGGCCGCAATCAGCCCCAGCATTTT.

The rearrangement joins TRBV9 to TRBJ2-3, with 13 nucleotides matching TRBD2. Losses at the gene ends were 2 bases for V and 4 bases for J; bases not matched to a gene: 4. This CDR3 comprises 16 residues. Germline CDR1 and CDR2: SGDLS and YYNGEE. The CDR3 sequence is CASSVTSGGAADTQYF. Written as DNA, the CDR3 is TGTGCCAGCAGCGTCACTAGCGGGGGGGCGGCAGATACGCAGTATTTT.

V is TRBV2 and J is TRBJ2-1; D is unclear. The length of the CDR3 is 13 residues. With 2 bases removed from V and 8 bases from J, the gap between germline ends came to 10 bases. CDR1 and CDR2 (germline): SNHLY, FYNNEI. The CDR3 nucleotides read TGTGCCAGCAGTGAACCGTTCCAGGATGAGCAGTTCTTC. The encoded protein is CASSEPFQDEQFF.

The chain couples TRBV15 to TRBJ2-2; 9 bases are a match to TRBD1. From germline, CDR1 is LNHNV and CDR2 YYDKDF (reference sequence). Trimming at V came to 8 bases and at J to 5 bases, leaving 9 bases not matched to a gene. The CDR3 spans 15 residues. The CDR3 bases are TGTGCCACCGGGAACCGGGACAGGGTAACCGGGGAGCTGTTTTTT. Protein product: CATGNRDRVTGELFF.

J is TRBJ2-3 and V is TRBV27; 11 nucleotides align to TRBD2. Germline lookup yields CDR1 MNHEY and CDR2 SMNVEV (reference sequence). V shed 6 bases, J shed 4 bases, and the junction held 9 bases outside the gene matches. CDR3 length: 16 residues. The CDR3, as DNA: TGTGCCAGCAGCTATAGCGGGGGGGCCTTCGCAGATACGCAGTATTTT. It specifies CASSYSGGAFADTQYF.